This TCR beta chain was identified in a study of shared clonotypes between healthy human individuals. As for this clone: The antigen is undetermined.

CD45RO-negative CD8 cells positively selected for CCR7 made up the naive population, which excluded terminally differentiated effector memory CD45RA+ cells. Repertoires were generated with immunoSEQ multiplex PCR, while TCRdb's copy carries only in-frame clones and drops some. The sample holds just over 2,000,000 clones, approximately 94% seen once. The CDR3 is made up of 15 amino acids. Study-wide findings and caveats: Memory subsets had estimated richness that was generally smaller than that of naive subsets.

The specimen was naive CD8+ T cells sorted from blood. The origin of this receptor is a man between 18 and 29 years old in good health. The V and J genes are TRBV21-1 and TRBJ1-5; the D call in the table, TRBD1, was not verified against the DNA. TRBV21-1 is labeled a pseudogene. Here the CDR3 reads CASSNVPRGDQPQHF. The CDR3 DNA reads as TGTGCCAGCAGCAATGTACCCAGGGGTGACCAGCCCCAGCATTTT.